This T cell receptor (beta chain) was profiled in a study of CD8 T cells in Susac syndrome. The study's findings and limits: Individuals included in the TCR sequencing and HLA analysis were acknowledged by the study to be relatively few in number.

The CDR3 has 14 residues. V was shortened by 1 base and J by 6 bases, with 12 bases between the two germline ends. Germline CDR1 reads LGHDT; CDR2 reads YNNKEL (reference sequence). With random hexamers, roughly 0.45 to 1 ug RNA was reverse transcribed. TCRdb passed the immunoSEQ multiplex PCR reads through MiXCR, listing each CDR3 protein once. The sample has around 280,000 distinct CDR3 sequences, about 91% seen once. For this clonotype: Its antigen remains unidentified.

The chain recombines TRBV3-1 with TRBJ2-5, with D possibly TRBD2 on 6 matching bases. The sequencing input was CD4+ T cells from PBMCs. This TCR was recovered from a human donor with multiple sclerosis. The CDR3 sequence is CASSQAGEGQTQYF. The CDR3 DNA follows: TGTGCCAGCAGCCAAGCGGGAGAGGGACAGACCCAGTACTTC.